This TCR beta chain comes out of a study of T cells after posttransplantation cyclophosphamide (dated by TCRdb to about 2016). About the investigation overall: Using TRB sequencing, the study followed how the T cell repertoire reconstituted after myeloablative bone marrow transplantation in which posttransplantation cyclophosphamide served as GVHD prophylaxis. Antigen receptor sequencing was done on samples from roughly 38 PTCy-treated patients and from over 15 related bone marrow donors of those patients. Blood from every one of the 30 to 35 PTCy patients who had 1-year posttransplant specimens underwent TRB sequencing. Up to roughly 3 additional blood samples from 2 to 5.2 years after transplant were also TRB-sequenced in 3 patients, as was pretransplant blood from a handful of patients. Because TRA and TRB clonality correlated tightly in 9 samples, the subsequent TCR analyses were limited to TRB only. Public TRB sequences were searched against a database of over 3,600 sequences associated with responses to pathogens, tumor antigens, self-antigens and alloantigens. Results the study describes overall, beyond this receptor: Across the approximately 48 patients, TRB clonality was highly associated with recipient CMV seropositivity and CMV reactivation, and diversity with PTCy was similar to that in the CNI/methotrexate controls. The TRB repertoires of T cells infiltrating skin or the GI tract showed only limited overlap with the TRB repertoires found in blood. Donor-recipient similarity was low at 1-2 months but rose over the first year, and later blood repertoires were often dominated by donor CD8+ memory clones.

The treatment or condition label here, explained by the study, means: high-dose cyclophosphamide on days +3 and +4 as single-agent GVHD prophylaxis. Patients in the PTCy group got busulfan and fludarabine conditioning, a marrow graft from a related or unrelated donor, and cyclophosphamide on days +3 and +4. The PTCy-treated patients were enrolled in a prospective multi-institutional clinical trial. Peripheral blood and bone marrow mononuclear cells were isolated by Ficoll-Hypaque density centrifugation and cryopreserved. On this clone itself: What this receptor recognizes is not known. No much larger clone is present one base from it, and per-base qualities are unavailable.

TRB sequencing was run on genomic DNA with either the immunoSEQ assay at survey resolution or the hsTCRB kit. On the study's bioinformatics: The immunoSEQ software handled initial read processing, and the LymphoSeq R package was used for repertoire analyses. Clonality was computed as 1 minus normalized Shannon entropy; Gini coefficient was also calculated for each TRB dataset. Phenotypes of unsorted samples were inferred by mapping TRB sequences from sorted subsets of the recipient or donor onto the same recipient's unsorted samples. This is the immuneACCESS table as TCRdb keeps it, with only in-frame sequences that have V and J called. A part of the clones is gone; compared with another copy, unresolved V genes explain less than half, and the rest is unexplained. The V and J calls and the clone size are those of that table, but D and trimming were determined from the DNA. This sample has a few thousand clones in its table, and roughly 70% of those were observed once. The ten largest account for about 40% of the sample.

The cysteine opens and the phenylalanine closes a CDR3 of 14 amino acids. CDR3 DNA only is kept here, 42 bases in frame from base 1. V is pared back by 0 bases and J by 1 base, with 8 bases lying between the germline termini. CDR1 and CDR2 were assigned from the germline V gene as SGHRS and YFSETQ. The rearrangement combines TRBV5-1 with TRBJ2-7; no D gene call is confident. Here the sequenced sample was PBMCs, taken after allogeneic stem cell transplant with posttransplant cyclophosphamide. The receptor comes from a female patient in her fifties or sixties who received an allogeneic stem cell transplant from a related donor, was CMV-positive, and had no GVHD. After a transplant, some of the T cells may come from the graft donor. The sequence in DNA is TGCGCCAGCAGCTTGGAGGCCAGGTCCTACGAGCAGTACTTC. Its protein product is CASSLEARSYEQYF.